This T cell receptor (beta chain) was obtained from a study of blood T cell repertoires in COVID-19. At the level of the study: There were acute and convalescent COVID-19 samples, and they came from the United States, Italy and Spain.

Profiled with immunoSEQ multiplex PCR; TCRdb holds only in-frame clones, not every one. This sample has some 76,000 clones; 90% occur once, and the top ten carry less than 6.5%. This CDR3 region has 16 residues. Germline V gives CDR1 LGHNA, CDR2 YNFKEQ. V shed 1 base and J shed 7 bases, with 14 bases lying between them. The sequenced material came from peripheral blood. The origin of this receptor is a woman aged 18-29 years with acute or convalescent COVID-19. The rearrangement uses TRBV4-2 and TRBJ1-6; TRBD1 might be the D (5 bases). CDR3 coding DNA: TGTGCCAGCAGCCAAGGGTCCCAGGGCTACAATTCACCCCTCCACTTT. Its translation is CASSQGSQGYNSPLHF.